The clone carrying this T cell receptor (beta chain) was recorded many times. What it binds is not known. TCR cDNA, made by 5'RACE template switching, carried an added universal primer site and UMIs. One entry per CDR3 protein results from TCRdb running MiXCR on the 5' RACE reads. The table records some 300,000 distinct CDR3 sequences, about 7.8% of them present only once. This entry comes from a study of T cells after yellow fever vaccination. Study outcomes and limitations: High-abundance clonotypes from the bulk population could contaminate FACS-sorted repertoires. Post-booster samples contained most primary-vaccination clones (roughly 96% CD4, about 85% CD8). Secondary responses were weaker yet peaked faster, day 5 versus 15.

Germline values: CDR1 SEHNR, CDR2 FQNEAQ (reference sequence). The V end lost 4 bases, the J end lost 2 bases, and 8 bases lay between the germline ends. The CDR3 contains 13 residues. This sequence originates from a man between 18 and 35 years old who received the YFV17D yellow fever vaccine. V gene TRBV7-9 combines with J gene TRBJ2-5, with D maybe TRBD2 (5 bases). Specimen: PBMCs, collected about 41 days after the first yellow fever vaccination. The CDR3 DNA sequence: TGTGCCAGCAGCTGGATAGCGCAAGAGACCCAGTACTTC. It is translated as CASSWIAQETQYF.